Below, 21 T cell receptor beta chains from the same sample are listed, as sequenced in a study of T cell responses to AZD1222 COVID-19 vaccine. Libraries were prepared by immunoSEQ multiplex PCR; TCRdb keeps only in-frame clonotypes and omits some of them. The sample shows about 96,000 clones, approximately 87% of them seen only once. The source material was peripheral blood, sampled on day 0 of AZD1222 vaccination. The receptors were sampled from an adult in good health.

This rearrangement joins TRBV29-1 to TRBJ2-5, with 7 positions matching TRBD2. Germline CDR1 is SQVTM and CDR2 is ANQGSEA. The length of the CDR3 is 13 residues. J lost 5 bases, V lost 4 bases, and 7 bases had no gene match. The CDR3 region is CSVAAGDGETQYF. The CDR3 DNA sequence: TGCAGCGTTGCGGCGGGGGACGGGGAGACCCAGTACTTC. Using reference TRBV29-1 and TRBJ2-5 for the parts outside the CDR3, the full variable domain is SAVISQKPSRDICQRGTSLTIQCQVDSQVTMMFWYRQQPGQSLTLIATANQGSEATYESGFVIDKFPISRPNLTFSTLTVSNMSPEDSSIYLCSVAAGDGETQYFGPGTRLLVL.

CDR3: CASSQGGSYEQYF. CDR3 nucleotides: TGCGCCAGCAGCCAAGGAGGTAGCTACGAGCAGTACTTC. The rearrangement joins TRBV4-3 to TRBJ2-7; D gene ambiguous. The germline CDR1 and CDR2 sequences are LGHNA and YSLEER. V was shortened by 1 base and J by 3 bases, with 7 bases between the two germline ends. CDR3 length equals 13 residues.

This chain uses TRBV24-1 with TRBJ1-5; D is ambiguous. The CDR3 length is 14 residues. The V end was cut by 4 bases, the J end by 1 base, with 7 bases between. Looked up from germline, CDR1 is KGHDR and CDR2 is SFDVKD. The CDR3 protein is CATSDHGSNQPQHF. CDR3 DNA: TGTGCCACCAGTGACCACGGGAGCAATCAGCCCCAGCATTTT.

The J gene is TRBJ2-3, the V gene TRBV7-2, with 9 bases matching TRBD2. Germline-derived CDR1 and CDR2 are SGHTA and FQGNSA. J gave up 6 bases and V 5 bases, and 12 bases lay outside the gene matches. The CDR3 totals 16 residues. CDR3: CASSPVAGAQLDTQYF. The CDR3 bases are TGTGCCAGCAGCCCGGTAGCGGGAGCCCAATTGGATACGCAGTATTTT. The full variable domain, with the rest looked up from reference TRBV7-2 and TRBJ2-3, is GAGVSQSPSNKVTEKGKDVELRCDPISGHTALYWYRQSLGQGLEFLIYFQGNSAPDKSGLPSDRFSAERTGGSVSTLTIQRTQQEDSAVYLCASSPVAGAQLDTQYFGPGTRLTVL.

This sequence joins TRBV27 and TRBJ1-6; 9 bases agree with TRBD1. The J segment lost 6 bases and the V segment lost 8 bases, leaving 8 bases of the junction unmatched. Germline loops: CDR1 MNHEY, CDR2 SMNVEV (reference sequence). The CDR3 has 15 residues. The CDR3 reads CASRVQGAFNSPLHF. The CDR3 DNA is TGTGCCAGCCGAGTACAGGGGGCGTTTAATTCACCCCTCCACTTT.

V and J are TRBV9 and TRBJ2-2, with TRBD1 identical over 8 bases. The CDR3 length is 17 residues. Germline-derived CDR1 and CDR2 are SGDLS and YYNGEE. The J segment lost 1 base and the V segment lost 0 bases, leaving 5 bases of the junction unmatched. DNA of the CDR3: TGTGCCAGCAGCGTAGTGGCAGGGGGCTTGAACACCGGGGAGCTGTTTTTT. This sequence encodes CASSVVAGGLNTGELFF. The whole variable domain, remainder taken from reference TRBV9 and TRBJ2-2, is DSGVTQTPKHLITATGQRVTLRCSPRSGDLSVYWYQQSLDQGLQFLIQYYNGEERAKGNILERFSAQQFPDLHSELNLSSLELGDSALYFCASSVVAGGLNTGELFFGEGSRLTVL.

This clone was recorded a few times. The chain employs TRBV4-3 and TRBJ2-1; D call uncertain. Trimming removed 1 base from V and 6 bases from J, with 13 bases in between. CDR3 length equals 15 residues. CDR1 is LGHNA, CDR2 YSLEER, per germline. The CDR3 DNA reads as TGCGCCAGCAGCCAAGTTTGGAGCAAGGGCAATGAGCAGTTCTTC. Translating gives CASSQVWSKGNEQFF.

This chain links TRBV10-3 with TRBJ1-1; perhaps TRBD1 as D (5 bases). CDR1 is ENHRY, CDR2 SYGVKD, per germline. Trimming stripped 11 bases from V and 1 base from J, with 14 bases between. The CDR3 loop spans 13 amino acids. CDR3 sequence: CASGGPTNTEAFF. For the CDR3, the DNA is TGTGCCTCGGGGGGTCCGACGAACACTGAAGCTTTCTTT.

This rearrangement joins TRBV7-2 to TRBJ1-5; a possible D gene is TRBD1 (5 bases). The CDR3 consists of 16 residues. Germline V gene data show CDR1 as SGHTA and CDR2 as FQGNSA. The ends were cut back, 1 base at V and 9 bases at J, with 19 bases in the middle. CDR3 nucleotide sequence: TGTGCCAGCAGCTTAGGGGGGGGAGGAAGGGAGCGGCCCCAGCATTTT. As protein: CASSLGGGGRERPQHF.

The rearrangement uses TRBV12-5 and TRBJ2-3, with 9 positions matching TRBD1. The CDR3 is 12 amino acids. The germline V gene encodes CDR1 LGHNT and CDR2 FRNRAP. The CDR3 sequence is CVTGGSSDTQYF. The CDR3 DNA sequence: TGTGTGACAGGGGGTAGCTCAGATACGCAGTATTTT.

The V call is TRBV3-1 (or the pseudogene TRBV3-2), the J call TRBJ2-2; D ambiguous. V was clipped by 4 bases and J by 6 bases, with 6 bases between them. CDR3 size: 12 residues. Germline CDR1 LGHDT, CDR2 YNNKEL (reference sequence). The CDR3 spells CASSPRAGELFF. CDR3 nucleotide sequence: TGTGCCAGCAGCCCCCGAGCCGGGGAGCTGTTTTTT.

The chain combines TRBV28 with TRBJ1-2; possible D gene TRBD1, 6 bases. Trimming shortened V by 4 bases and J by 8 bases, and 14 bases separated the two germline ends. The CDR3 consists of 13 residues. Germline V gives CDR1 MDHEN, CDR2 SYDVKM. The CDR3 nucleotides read TGTGCCAGCAGTTCCGTGCAGGGGTCCGGCTACACCTTC. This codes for CASSSVQGSGYTF.

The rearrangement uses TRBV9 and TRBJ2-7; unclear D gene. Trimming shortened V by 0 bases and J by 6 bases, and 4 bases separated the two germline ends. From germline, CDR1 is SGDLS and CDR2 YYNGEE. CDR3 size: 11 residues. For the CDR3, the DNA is TGTGCCAGCAGCGTAGGGGGCGAGCAGTACTTC. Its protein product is CASSVGGEQYF.

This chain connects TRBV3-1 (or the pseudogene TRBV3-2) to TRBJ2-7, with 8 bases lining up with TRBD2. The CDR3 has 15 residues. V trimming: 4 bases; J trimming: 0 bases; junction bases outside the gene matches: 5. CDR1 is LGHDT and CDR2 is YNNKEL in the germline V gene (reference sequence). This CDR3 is CASSPGAGASYEQYF. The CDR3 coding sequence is TGTGCCAGCAGCCCCGGAGCGGGAGCCTCCTACGAGCAGTACTTC.

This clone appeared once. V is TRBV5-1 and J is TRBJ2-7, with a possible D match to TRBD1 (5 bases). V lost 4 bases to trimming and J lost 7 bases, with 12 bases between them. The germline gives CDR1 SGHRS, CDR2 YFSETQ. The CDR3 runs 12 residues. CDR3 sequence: CASSARGSEQYF. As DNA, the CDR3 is TGCGCCAGCAGCGCTAGGGGATCAGAGCAGTACTTC.

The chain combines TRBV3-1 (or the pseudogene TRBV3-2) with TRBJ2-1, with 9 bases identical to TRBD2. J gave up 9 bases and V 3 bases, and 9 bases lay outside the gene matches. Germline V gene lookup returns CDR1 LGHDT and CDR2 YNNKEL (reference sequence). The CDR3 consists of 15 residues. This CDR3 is CASSQTSGRRGEQFF. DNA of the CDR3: TGTGCCAGCAGCCAGACTAGCGGCCGGAGGGGTGAGCAGTTCTTC.

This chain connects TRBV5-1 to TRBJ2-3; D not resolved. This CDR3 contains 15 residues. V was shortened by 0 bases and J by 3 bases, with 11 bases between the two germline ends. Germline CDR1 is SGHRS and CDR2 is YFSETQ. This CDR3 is CASSLAAAATDTQYF. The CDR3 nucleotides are TGCGCCAGCAGCTTGGCCGCAGCAGCAACAGATACGCAGTATTTT.

This CDR3 is CASSPPAGDRRAEAFF. DNA for the CDR3: TGTGCCAGCTCACCACCTGCGGGGGACAGGAGGGCTGAAGCTTTCTTT. The chain links TRBV18 to TRBJ1-1; 8 nucleotides align to TRBD1. The CDR3 loop spans 16 amino acids. In germline, CDR1 is KGHSH, CDR2 LQKENI. The V and J ends lost 0 bases and 6 bases, in that order; junction bases with no gene match: 9.

CDR3: CSVAEFGSYNEQFF. For the CDR3, the DNA is TGCAGCGTCGCGGAATTTGGGTCCTACAATGAGCAGTTCTTC. The V call is TRBV29-1, the J call TRBJ2-1, with no clear D. V was shortened by 6 bases and J by 1 base, with 13 bases between the two germline ends. The CDR3 has 14 amino acids. CDR1 is SQVTM, CDR2 ANQGSEA, per germline.

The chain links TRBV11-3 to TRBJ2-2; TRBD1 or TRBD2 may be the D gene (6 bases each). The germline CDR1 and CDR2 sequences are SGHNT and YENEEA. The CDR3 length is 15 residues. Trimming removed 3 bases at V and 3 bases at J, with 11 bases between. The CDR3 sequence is CASSFAGGYTGELFF. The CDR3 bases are TGTGCCAGCAGCTTCGCCGGGGGCTACACCGGGGAGCTGTTTTTT.

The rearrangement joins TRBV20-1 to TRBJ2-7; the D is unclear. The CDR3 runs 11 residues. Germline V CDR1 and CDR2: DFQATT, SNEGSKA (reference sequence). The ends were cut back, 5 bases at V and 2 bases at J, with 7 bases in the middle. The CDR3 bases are TGCAGTGCTTCTGACCCCTACGAGCAGTACTTC. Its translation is CSASDPYEQYF.